The 27 T cell receptor beta chains in this list originate from one sample, sequenced in a study of CD8 T cells in Susac syndrome. cDNA came from about 0.5 to 1 ug RNA primed by random hexamers. Via MiXCR, TCRdb re-called the immunoSEQ multiplex PCR reads, giving one row per CDR3 protein. The sample comprises approximately 94,000 distinct CDR3 sequences, approximately 95% of which are singletons, and 0.3% rests with the top ten. What was sequenced was CD8+ T cells from PBMCs. These receptors came from a human donor with Susac syndrome.

This chain's CDR3 is CASSPLGITNEKLFF. CDR3 nucleotide sequence: TGTGCCAGCAGCCCCTTAGGGATAACTAATGAAAAACTGTTTTTT. This rearrangement joins TRBV3-1 to TRBJ1-4; D remains unclear. V was trimmed by 4 bases and J by 1 base, leaving 10 bases between them. The CDR3 covers 15 residues. The germline gives CDR1 LGHDT, CDR2 YNNKEL (reference sequence).

V gene TRBV7-9 combines with J gene TRBJ1-1; D not certain. The CDR3 is 13 amino acids. Trimming removed 7 bases at V and 3 bases at J, with 12 bases between. CDR1 is SEHNR and CDR2 is FQNEAQ in the germline V gene (reference sequence). The CDR3 loop reads CASTTLMDTEAFF. The CDR3 nucleotides read TGTGCCAGCACCACGCTTATGGACACTGAAGCTTTCTTT.

The chain combines TRBV7-9 with TRBJ1-2; a weak D match, TRBD1 (6 bases). Germline lookup yields CDR1 SEHNR and CDR2 FQNEAQ (reference sequence). The ends were cut back, 8 bases at V and 0 bases at J, with 19 bases in the middle. CDR3 size: 16 residues. As DNA, the CDR3 is TGTGCCAGCCTACCGCCAGGGGACCCGGCTAACTATGGCTACACCTTC. Amino acid sequence: CASLPPGDPANYGYTF.

This clonotype was seen just once. The CDR3 here is CASSQQGQYGYTF. The CDR3, as DNA: TGTGCCAGCAGTCAACAAGGTCAATATGGCTACACCTTC. The V and J genes are TRBV6-2 or TRBV6-3 and TRBJ1-2; D remains unclear. V was cut by 5 bases and J by 5 bases, with 12 bases left in between. This CDR3 spans 13 amino acids. The germline gives CDR1 MNHEY, CDR2 SVGEGT.

The chain combines TRBV11-2 with TRBJ2-1, with D possibly called TRBD1 or TRBD2 (5 bases each). Trimming shortened V by 1 base and J by 5 bases, and 15 bases separated the two germline ends. CDR1 and CDR2 (germline): SGHAT, FQNNGV. The CDR3 covers 16 residues. For the CDR3, the DNA is TGTGCCAGCAGCTTAGGACGGGGCGGAACTCACAATGAGCAGTTCTTC. Its translation is CASSLGRGGTHNEQFF.

The chain links TRBV9 to TRBJ2-5, with 8 bases identical to TRBD2. Germline values: CDR1 SGDLS, CDR2 YYNGEE. This CDR3 spans 15 amino acids. V dropped 0 bases and J dropped 2; count of bases not matched to a gene: 3. The CDR3 coding sequence is TGTGCCAGCAGCGTAGGGGAGCGGGGGCAAGAGACCCAGTACTTC. This codes for CASSVGERGQETQYF.

This clonotype appeared once. J is TRBJ1-2 and V is TRBV9; 7 bases line up with TRBD1. V lost 3 bases to trimming and J lost 0 bases; unmatched junction nucleotides: 11. This CDR3 region has 17 residues. In germline, CDR1 is SGDLS, CDR2 YYNGEE. Here the CDR3 reads CASSGPGTEAANYGYTF. The CDR3, as DNA: TGTGCCAGCAGCGGTCCCGGGACAGAAGCAGCTAACTATGGCTACACCTTC.

V gene TRBV20-1 combines with J gene TRBJ1-1; D is possibly TRBD1 (6 bases). This CDR3 region has 14 residues. Trimming took off 6 bases at V and 2 bases at J, with 16 bases between the two ends. Germline lookup yields CDR1 DFQATT and CDR2 SNEGSKA (reference sequence). This CDR3 is CSAMQDSGNTEAFF. The CDR3 DNA follows: TGCAGTGCCATGCAGGACAGTGGCAACACTGAAGCTTTCTTT.

By share, this clonotype ranks as medium-sized. The chain joins TRBV4-1 to TRBJ2-3; 8 nucleotides line up with TRBD2. Germline trimming cut 0 bases from V and 2 bases from J; bases unmatched to any gene: 4. The CDR3 covers 16 residues. Germline CDR1 is MGHRA and CDR2 is YSYEKL. CDR3 residues: CASSQDDSGTTDTQYF. CDR3 coding DNA: TGCGCCAGCAGCCAAGATGATAGCGGGACCACAGATACGCAGTATTTT.

The chain couples TRBV5-1 to TRBJ2-1, with D possibly TRBD1 on 5 matching bases. Germline V gene sequence: CDR1 SGHRS, CDR2 YFSETQ. Trimming removed 3 bases from V and 8 bases from J, with 12 bases in between. CDR3 length: 13 residues. The CDR3 nucleotides are TGCGCCAGCAGCTCAGGGATAGGAGATGAGCAGTTCTTC. Its protein is CASSSGIGDEQFF.

The chain links TRBV9 to TRBJ1-1; D not certain. The CDR3 consists of 14 residues. V was pared by 0 bases and J by 3 bases, with 9 bases between. Germline lookup yields CDR1 SGDLS and CDR2 YYNGEE. CDR3 loop: CASSVAHLDTEAFF. The CDR3 DNA is TGTGCCAGCAGCGTAGCTCACCTCGACACTGAAGCTTTCTTT.

The chain couples TRBV7-2 to TRBJ2-7; D might be TRBD1 or TRBD2, each matching 5 bases. V lost 2 bases, J lost 2 bases, and 10 bases lay in between. The CDR3 covers 14 residues. Germline V CDR1 and CDR2: SGHTA, FQGNSA. The CDR3 sequence: CASSLSGTTYEQYF. DNA for the CDR3: TGTGCCAGCAGCTTATCCGGGACCACCTACGAGCAGTACTTC.

The V and J genes are TRBV6-2 or TRBV6-3 and TRBJ1-2; D may be TRBD1 (5 bases). V gave up 2 bases and J gave up 1 base, with 8 bases separating them. The CDR3 extends over 14 amino acids. CDR1 and CDR2 from the germline V gene are MNHEY and SVGEGT. CDR3 in DNA: TGTGCCAGCAGTTACAGGGGAGATAACTATGGCTACACCTTC. Its protein product is CASSYRGDNYGYTF.

The V call is TRBV29-1, the J call TRBJ2-7, with D unclear. V dropped 4 bases and J dropped 2 bases, with 9 bases sitting between them. The CDR3 covers 12 residues. Germline values: CDR1 SQVTM, CDR2 ANQGSEA. CDR3: CSVVANTYEQYF. CDR3 DNA: TGCAGCGTTGTAGCCAACACCTACGAGCAGTACTTC.

The chain joins TRBV29-1 to TRBJ2-7; TRBD2 matches at 9 bases. Germline V gene sequence: CDR1 SQVTM, CDR2 ANQGSEA. V lost 1 base and J lost 4; bases outside the gene matches: 8. This CDR3 contains 15 residues. CDR3 sequence reads: CSVEVSASGVYEQYF. CDR3 DNA sequence: TGCAGCGTTGAAGTCTCTGCTAGCGGGGTGTACGAGCAGTACTTC.

J is TRBJ2-7 and V is TRBV4-2, with a weak D call TRBD2 (6 bases). Germline lookup yields CDR1 LGHNA and CDR2 YNFKEQ. Trimming took 0 bases from V and 2 from J, leaving 11 bases between them. The CDR3 spans 15 residues. This CDR3 is CASSQDGSRAYEQYF. The CDR3 nucleotides are TGTGCCAGCAGCCAAGACGGGAGTCGGGCCTACGAGCAGTACTTC.

The V gene is TRBV6-2 or TRBV6-3, the J gene TRBJ2-7; 9 bases map to TRBD1. J was trimmed by 3 bases and V by 6 bases; bases with no gene match: 12. The CDR3 spans 16 residues. The V gene's germline CDR1 is MNHEY and CDR2 SVGEGT. The CDR3 reads CASRPLPGQGSYEQYF. In DNA, the CDR3 is TGTGCCAGCAGACCCCTCCCGGGACAGGGTAGCTACGAGCAGTACTTC.

The chain's CDR3 is CASSPLSGSYEQYF. The CDR3 DNA reads as TGTGCCAGCAGCCCGCTTAGCGGGAGCTACGAGCAGTACTTC. The rearrangement joins TRBV6-6 to TRBJ2-7; 9 nucleotides match TRBD2. The CDR3 runs to 14 residues. Germline loops: CDR1 MNHNY, CDR2 SVGAGI (reference sequence). Trimming took 6 bases from V and 3 from J; bases not matched to a gene: 6.

The chain employs TRBV29-1 and TRBJ1-4; 8 bases are shared with TRBD1. J lost 8 bases, V lost 3 bases, and 5 bases had no gene match. The CDR3 is made up of 13 amino acids. Per the germline V gene, CDR1 is SQVTM and CDR2 is ANQGSEA. The CDR3 region has the DNA TGCAGCGTTGACCAGGGGGCAGGGGAAAAACTGTTTTTT. Translating it yields CSVDQGAGEKLFF. The whole variable domain, remainder taken from reference TRBV29-1 and TRBJ1-4, is SAVISQKPSRDICQRGTSLTIQCQVDSQVTMMFWYRQQPGQSLTLIATANQGSEATYESGFVIDKFPISRPNLTFSTLTVSNMSPEDSSIYLCSVDQGAGEKLFFGSGTQLSVL.

The rearrangement joins TRBV20-1 to TRBJ2-7; TRBD1 matches at 8 bases. The CDR3 spans 16 residues. J gave up 4 bases and V 1 base, and 12 bases lay outside the gene matches. CDR1 is DFQATT, CDR2 SNEGSKA, per germline (reference sequence). Written as DNA, the CDR3 is TGCAGTGCTAGAGGTTCCGGGACAGGCTTTATATACGAGCAGTACTTC. Its translation is CSARGSGTGFIYEQYF.

On this clonotype itself: One end of the junction is discordant with germline, which a read error may explain. The genes are TRBV14 and TRBJ2-5, with a tentative D call TRBD1 (6 bases). This CDR3 contains 13 residues. Germline lookup yields CDR1 SGHDN and CDR2 FVKESK. CDR3 residues: CASSPPGQGLVDF. CDR3 DNA: TGTGCCAGCAGTCCTCCGGGACAAGGCCTCGTAGACTTC.

In DNA, the CDR3 is TGTGCCAGCAGCGTAGACACCTCCTACGAGCAGTACTTC. This gives the protein CASSVDTSYEQYF. The rearrangement joins TRBV9 to TRBJ2-7; D call uncertain. V lost 0 bases to trimming and J lost 0 bases, with 4 bases between them. This CDR3 region has 13 residues. From germline, CDR1 is SGDLS and CDR2 YYNGEE.

This sequence joins TRBV21-1 and TRBJ2-7; the table names TRBD1, a call not compared with the DNA. TRBV21-1 is described as a pseudogene. This CDR3 has 13 residues. CDR3 region: CASSLPGPYEQYF. The CDR3 coding sequence is TGTGCCAGCAGCCTCCCGGGGCCCTACGAGCAGTACTTC.

The CDR3 region has the DNA TGCAGCGTTGAAGGGCGGAATGGCTACACCTTC. Translating gives CSVEGRNGYTF. The chain joins TRBV29-1 to TRBJ1-2; D is uncertain. V dropped 1 base and J dropped 6 bases, with 6 bases sitting between them. The V gene's germline CDR1 is SQVTM and CDR2 ANQGSEA. The CDR3 contains 11 residues.

This chain connects TRBV29-1 to TRBJ1-2; weak D call: TRBD1 (6 bases). CDR3 length: 11 amino acids. The germline V gene encodes CDR1 SQVTM and CDR2 ANQGSEA. The V end lost 0 bases, the J end lost 8 bases, and 7 bases lay between the germline ends. The CDR3 loop is CSVEDRGGYTF. CDR3 DNA sequence: TGCAGCGTTGAAGACAGGGGCGGCTACACCTTC.

This rearrangement joins TRBV6-5 to TRBJ1-2, with 9 bases that match TRBD1. Germline V gives CDR1 MNHEY, CDR2 SVGAGI. The CDR3 has 14 amino acids. Unmatched junction bases numbered 10, after V lost 6 bases and J lost 8 bases. The CDR3 protein is CASSGQGPLWGYTF. CDR3 DNA: TGTGCCAGCAGCGGACAGGGGCCCTTGTGGGGCTACACCTTC.

The rearrangement uses TRBV20-1 and TRBJ2-7; possible D gene TRBD2, 6 bases. V was pared by 3 bases and J by 0 bases, with 9 bases between. The V gene's germline CDR1 is DFQATT and CDR2 SNEGSKA (reference sequence). This CDR3 comprises 13 residues. CDR3 protein: CSASVRGSYEQYF. The DNA of the CDR3 is TGCAGTGCTAGTGTGCGGGGCTCCTACGAGCAGTACTTC.